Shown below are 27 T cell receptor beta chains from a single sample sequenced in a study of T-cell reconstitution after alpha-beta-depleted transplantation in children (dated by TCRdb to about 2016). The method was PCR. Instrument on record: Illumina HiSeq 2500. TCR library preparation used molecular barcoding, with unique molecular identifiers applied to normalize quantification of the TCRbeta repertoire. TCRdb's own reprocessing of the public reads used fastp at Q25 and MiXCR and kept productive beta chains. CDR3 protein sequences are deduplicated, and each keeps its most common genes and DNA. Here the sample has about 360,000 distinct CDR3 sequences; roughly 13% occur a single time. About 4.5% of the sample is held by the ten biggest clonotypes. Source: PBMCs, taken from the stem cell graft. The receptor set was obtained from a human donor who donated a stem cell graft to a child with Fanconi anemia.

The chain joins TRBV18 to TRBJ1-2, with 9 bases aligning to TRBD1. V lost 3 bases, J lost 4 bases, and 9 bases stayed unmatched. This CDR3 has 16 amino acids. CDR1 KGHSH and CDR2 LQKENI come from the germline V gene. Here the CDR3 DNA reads TGTGCCAGCTCACCGTCTCTACAGGGGGCTGGCTATGGCTACACCTTC. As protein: CASSPSLQGAGYGYTF. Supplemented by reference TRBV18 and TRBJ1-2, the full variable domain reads NAGVMQNPRHLVRRRGQEARLRCSPMKGHSHVYWYRQLPEEGLKFMVYLQKENIIDESGMPKERFSAEFPKEGPSILRIQQVVRGDSAAYFCASSPSLQGAGYGYTFGSGTRLTVV.

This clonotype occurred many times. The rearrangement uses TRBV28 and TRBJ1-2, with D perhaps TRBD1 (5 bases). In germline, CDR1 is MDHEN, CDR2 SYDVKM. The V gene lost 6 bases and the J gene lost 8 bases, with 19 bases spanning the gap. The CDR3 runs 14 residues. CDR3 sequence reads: CASSPSRQGRGYTF. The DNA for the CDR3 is TGTGCCAGCAGCCCCTCCCGCCAGGGTCGAGGCTACACCTTC.

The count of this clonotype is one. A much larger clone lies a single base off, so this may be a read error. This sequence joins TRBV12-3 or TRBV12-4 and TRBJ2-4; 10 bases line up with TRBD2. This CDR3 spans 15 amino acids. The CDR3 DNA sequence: TGTGCCAGCAGGATCGGGACTAGCGCCCAAAACATTCAGTGCTTC. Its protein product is CASRIGTSAQNIQCF.

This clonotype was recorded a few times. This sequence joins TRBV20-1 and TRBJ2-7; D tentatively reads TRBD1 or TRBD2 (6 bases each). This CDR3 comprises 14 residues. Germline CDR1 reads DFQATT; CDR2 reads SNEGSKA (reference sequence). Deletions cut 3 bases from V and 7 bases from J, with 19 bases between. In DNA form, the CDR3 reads TGCAGTGCTAGGCGGGCTCCAGGGGAGGAGGAGCAGTACTTC. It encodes CSARRAPGEEEQYF.

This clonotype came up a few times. The CDR3 sequence: CASSEGGGPGNTIYF. Written as DNA, the CDR3 is TGCGCCAGCAGCGAAGGAGGGGGACCTGGAAACACCATATATTTT. V and J are TRBV4-3 and TRBJ1-3; possible D gene TRBD1, 6 bases. CDR1 LGHNA and CDR2 YSLEER come from the germline V gene. Trimming shortened V by 5 bases and J by 2 bases, and 13 bases separated the two germline ends. The CDR3 spans 15 residues.

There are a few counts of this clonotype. The CDR3 bases are TGTGCCAGTAGCCCAGACAGGGGGCAGTTCTACGAGCAGTACTTC. Protein product: CASSPDRGQFYEQYF. The J gene is TRBJ2-7, the V gene TRBV19; 10 bases match TRBD1. Per germline, CDR1 LNHDA and CDR2 SQIVND (reference sequence). There are 15 residues in the CDR3. V shed 6 bases, J shed 3 bases, and the junction held 8 bases outside the gene matches.

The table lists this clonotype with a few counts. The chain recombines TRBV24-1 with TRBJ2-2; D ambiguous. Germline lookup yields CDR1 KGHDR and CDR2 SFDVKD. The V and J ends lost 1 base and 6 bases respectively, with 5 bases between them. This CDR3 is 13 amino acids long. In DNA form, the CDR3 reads TGTGCCACCAGTGATTTAGGTTCCGGGGAGCTGTTTTTT. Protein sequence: CATSDLGSGELFF.

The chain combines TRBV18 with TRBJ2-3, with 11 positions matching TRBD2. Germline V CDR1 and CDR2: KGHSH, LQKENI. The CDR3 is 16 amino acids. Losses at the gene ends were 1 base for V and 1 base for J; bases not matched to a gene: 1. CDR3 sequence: CASSPRGLAGTDTQYF. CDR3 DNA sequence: TGTGCCAGCTCACCACGGGGACTAGCGGGCACAGATACGCAGTATTTT.

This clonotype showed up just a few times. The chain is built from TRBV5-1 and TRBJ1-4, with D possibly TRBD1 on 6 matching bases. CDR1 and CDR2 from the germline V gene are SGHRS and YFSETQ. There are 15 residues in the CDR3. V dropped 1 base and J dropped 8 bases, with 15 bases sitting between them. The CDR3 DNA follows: TGCGCCAGCAGCTTGACCGGGACAATTGGAGAAAAACTGTTTTTT. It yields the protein CASSLTGTIGEKLFF.

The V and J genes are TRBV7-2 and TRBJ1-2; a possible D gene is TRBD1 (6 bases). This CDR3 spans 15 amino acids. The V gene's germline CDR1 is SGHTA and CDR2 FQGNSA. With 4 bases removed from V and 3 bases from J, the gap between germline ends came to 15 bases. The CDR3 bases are TGTGCCAGCAGCTACGGCGGTTACAGGGACTATGGCTACACCTTC. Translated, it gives CASSYGGYRDYGYTF.

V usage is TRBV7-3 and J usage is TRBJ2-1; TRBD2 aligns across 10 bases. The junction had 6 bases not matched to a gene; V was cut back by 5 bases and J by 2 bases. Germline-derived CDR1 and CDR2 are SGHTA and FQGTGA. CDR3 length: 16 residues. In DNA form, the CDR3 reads TGTGCCAGCAGCCAGAGAAGCGGGGGGGCCTACAATGAGCAGTTCTTC. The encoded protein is CASSQRSGGAYNEQFF.

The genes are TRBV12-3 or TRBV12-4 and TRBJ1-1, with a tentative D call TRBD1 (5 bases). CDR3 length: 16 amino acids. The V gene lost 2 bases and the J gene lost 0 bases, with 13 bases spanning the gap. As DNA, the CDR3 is TGTGCCAGCAGTTTACGGGCAGGGAGATTGAACACTGAAGCTTTCTTT. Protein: CASSLRAGRLNTEAFF.

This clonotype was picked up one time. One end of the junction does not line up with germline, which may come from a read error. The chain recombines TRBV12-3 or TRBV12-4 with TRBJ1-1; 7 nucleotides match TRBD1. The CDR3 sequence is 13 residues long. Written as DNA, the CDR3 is TGTGCCACCAGTTTTATCAGGGGGGCTGAAGCTTTCTTT. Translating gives CATSFIRGAEAFF.

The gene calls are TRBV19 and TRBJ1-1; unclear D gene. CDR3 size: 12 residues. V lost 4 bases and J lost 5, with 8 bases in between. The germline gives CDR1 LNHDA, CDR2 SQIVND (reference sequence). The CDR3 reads CASSRVWTEAFF. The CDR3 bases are TGTGCCAGTAGTAGGGTTTGGACTGAAGCTTTCTTT.

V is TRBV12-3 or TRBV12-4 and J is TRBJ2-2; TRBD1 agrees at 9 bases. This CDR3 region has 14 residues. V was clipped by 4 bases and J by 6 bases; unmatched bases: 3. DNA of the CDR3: TGTGCCAGCAGTTCCGGACAGGGGCCCGGGGAGCTGTTTTTT. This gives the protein CASSSGQGPGELFF.

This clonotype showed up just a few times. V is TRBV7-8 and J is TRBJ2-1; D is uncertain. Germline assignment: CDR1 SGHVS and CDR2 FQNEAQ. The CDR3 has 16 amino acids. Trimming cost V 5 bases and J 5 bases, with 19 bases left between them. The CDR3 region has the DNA TGTGCCAGCAGCCCCCCCAGCCGTGGATGGGACAATGAGCAGTTCTTC. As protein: CASSPPSRGWDNEQFF.

CDR3 amino acids: CASSELGGSRETQYF. CDR3 DNA sequence: TGTGCCAGCAGTGAATTAGGGGGATCTCGGGAGACCCAGTACTTC. V gene TRBV25-1 combines with J gene TRBJ2-5, with a tentative D call TRBD1 (6 bases). The length of the CDR3 is 15 residues. V lost 1 base and J lost 5, with 14 bases in between. Germline CDR1 reads MGHDK; CDR2 reads SYGVNS.

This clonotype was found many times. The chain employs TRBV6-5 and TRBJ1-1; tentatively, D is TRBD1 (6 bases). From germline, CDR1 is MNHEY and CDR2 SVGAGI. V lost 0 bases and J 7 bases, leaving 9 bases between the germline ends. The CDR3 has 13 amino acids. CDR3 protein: CASSYSGQLEAFF. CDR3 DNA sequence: TGTGCCAGCAGTTACTCCGGACAGCTTGAAGCTTTCTTT.

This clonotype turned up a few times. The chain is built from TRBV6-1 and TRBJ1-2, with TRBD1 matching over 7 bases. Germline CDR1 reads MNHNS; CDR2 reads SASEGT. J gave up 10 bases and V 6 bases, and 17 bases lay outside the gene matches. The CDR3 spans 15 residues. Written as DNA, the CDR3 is TGTGCCAGCAGACGACAGGGCTCTTATGGATTTGTCTACACCTTC. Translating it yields CASRRQGSYGFVYTF.

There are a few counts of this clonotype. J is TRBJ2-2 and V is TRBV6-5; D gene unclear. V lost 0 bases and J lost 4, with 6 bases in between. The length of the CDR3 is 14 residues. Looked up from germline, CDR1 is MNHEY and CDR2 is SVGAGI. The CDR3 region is CASSYSYFTGELFF. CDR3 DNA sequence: TGTGCCAGCAGTTACTCCTACTTCACCGGGGAGCTGTTTTTT.

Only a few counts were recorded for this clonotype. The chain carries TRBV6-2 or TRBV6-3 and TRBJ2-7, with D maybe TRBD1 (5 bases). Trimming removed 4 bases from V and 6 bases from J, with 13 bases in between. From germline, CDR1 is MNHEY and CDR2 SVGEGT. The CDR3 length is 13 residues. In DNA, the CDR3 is TGTGCCAGCAGTTCGACAGTAAGTGGCGAGCAGTACGTC. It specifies CASSSTVSGEQYV.

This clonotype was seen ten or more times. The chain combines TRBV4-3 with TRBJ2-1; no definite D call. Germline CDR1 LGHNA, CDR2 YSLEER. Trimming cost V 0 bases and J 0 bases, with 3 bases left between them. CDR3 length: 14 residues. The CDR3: CASSQESSYNEQFF. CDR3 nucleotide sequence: TGCGCCAGCAGCCAAGAAAGCTCCTACAATGAGCAGTTCTTC.

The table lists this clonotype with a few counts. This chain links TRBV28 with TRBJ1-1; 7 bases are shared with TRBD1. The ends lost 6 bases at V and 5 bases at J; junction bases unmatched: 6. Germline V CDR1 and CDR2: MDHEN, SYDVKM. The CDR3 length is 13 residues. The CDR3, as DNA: TGTGCCAGCAGGGTCCAGGGGGATACTGAAGCTTTCTTT. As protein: CASRVQGDTEAFF.

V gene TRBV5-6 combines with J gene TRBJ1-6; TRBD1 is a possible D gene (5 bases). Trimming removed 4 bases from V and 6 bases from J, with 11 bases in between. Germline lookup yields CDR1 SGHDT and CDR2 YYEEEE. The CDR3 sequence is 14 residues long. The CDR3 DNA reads TGTGCCAGCAGCATACCAGGGAGTAATTCACCCCTCCACTTT. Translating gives CASSIPGSNSPLHF.

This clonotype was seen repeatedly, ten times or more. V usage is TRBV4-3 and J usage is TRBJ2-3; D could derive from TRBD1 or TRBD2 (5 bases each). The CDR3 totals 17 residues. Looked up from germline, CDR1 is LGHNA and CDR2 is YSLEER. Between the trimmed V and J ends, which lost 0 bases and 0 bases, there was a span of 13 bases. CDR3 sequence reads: CASSQEGHWTSTDTQYF. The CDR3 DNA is TGCGCCAGCAGCCAAGAGGGGCACTGGACTAGCACAGATACGCAGTATTTT.

Here the CDR3 DNA reads TGTGCCAGCAGCTTGGGAAGGGGGACAACCACTGGGGAGCTGTTTTTT. It yields the protein CASSLGRGTTTGELFF. This chain uses TRBV5-4 with TRBJ2-2; a weak D match, TRBD1 (6 bases). The CDR3 length is 16 residues. Trimming took 0 bases from V and 8 from J, leaving 17 bases between them. Germline V gives CDR1 SGHNT, CDR2 YYREEE (reference sequence).

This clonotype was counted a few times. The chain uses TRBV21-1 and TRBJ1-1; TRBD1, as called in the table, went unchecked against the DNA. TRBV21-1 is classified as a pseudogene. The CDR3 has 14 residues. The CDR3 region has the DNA TGTGCCAGCAGCAAAGTGGGGGCGAACACTGAAGCTTTCTTT. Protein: CASSKVGANTEAFF.